This TCR beta chain was found in a study of technical replicates of blood from four donors. Profiling relied on immunoSEQ multiplex PCR, and the TCRdb table lists in-frame clones only, not all of them. The sample has tens of thousands of clones; 94% are singletons. Sequencing used T cells isolated from PBMCs. This TCR derives from a human donor in good health.

CDR3 sequence: CASSPSQGADTQYF. The CDR3 region has the DNA TGTGCCAGCTCTCCGTCTCAGGGGGCAGATACGCAGTATTTT. The chain carries TRBV18 and TRBJ2-3, with 7 bases matching TRBD1. Germline V gene data show CDR1 as KGHSH and CDR2 as LQKENI. The CDR3 sequence is 14 residues long. The junction had 7 bases not matched to a gene; V was cut back by 6 bases and J by 4 bases.